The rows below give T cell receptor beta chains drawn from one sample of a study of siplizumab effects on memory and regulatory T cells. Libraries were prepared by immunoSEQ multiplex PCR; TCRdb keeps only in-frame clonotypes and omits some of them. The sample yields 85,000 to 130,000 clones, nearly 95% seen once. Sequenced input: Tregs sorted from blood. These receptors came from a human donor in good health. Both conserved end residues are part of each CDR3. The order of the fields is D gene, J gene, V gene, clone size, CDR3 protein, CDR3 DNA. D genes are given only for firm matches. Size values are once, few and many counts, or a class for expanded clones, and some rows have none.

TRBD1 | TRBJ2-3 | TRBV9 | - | CASSSRRRDRKSTDTQYF | TGTGCCAGCAGCTCCAGGCGGAGGGACAGGAAGAGCACAGATACGCAGTATTTT
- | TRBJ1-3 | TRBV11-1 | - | CASRHLGNTIYF | TGTGCCAGCAGACATCTTGGAAACACCATATATTTT
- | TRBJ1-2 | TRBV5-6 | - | CASSPRTWNYGYTF | TGTGCTAGCAGCCCCCGAACTTGGAACTATGGCTACACCTTC
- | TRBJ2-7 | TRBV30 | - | CAWSSPYQDIYEQYF | TGTGCCTGGAGTTCTCCCTACCAAGACATTTACGAGCAGTACTTC
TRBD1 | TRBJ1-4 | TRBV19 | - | CASSIMTGNDEKLFF | TGTGCCAGTAGTATAATGACAGGGAATGATGAAAAACTGTTTTTT
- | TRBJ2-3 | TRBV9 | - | CATGGVDTQYF | TGTGCCACCGGAGGGGTAGATACGCAGTATTTT
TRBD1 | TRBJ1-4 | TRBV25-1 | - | CASSDRQGLREKLFF | TGTGCCAGCAGTGATCGACAGGGGCTTCGTGAAAAACTGTTTTTT
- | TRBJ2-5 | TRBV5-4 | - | CASSLEADQETQYF | TGTGCCAGCAGCCTGGAGGCAGACCAAGAGACCCAGTACTTC
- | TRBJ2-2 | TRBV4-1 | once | CASSQEIVWVGGTTGELFF | TGCGCCAGCAGCCAAGAAATTGTCTGGGTCGGGGGTACCACCGGGGAGCTGTTTTTT
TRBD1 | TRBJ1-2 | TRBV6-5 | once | CASRTSGGDGYTF | TGTGCCAGCAGGACCTCAGGGGGGGACGGCTACACCTTC
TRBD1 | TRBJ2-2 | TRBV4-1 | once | CASSQIATGLSTGELFF | TGCGCCAGCAGCCAGATTGCGACAGGGCTGAGCACCGGGGAGCTGTTTTTT
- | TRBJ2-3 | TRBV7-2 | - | CASKAGNTDTQYF | TGTGCCAGTAAAGCGGGCAACACAGATACGCAGTATTTT
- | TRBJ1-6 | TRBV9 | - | CASSVEGENSPLHF | TGTGCCAGCAGCGTAGAGGGAGAAAATTCACCCCTCCACTTT
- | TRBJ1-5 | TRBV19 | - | CASSRMVLGQPQHF | TGTGCCAGTAGCCGAATGGTATTGGGTCAGCCCCAGCATTTT
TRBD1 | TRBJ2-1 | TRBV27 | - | CASSLFGQGRNEQFF | TGTGCCAGCAGTTTATTTGGACAGGGGAGGAATGAGCAGTTCTTC
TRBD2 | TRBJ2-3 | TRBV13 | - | CASSLVVGLGSTDTQYF | TGTGCCAGCAGCTTAGTCGTCGGACTAGGGAGCACAGATACGCAGTATTTT
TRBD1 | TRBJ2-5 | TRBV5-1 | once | CASSVPGQGEETQYF | TGCGCCAGCAGCGTACCGGGACAGGGGGAAGAGACCCAGTACTTC
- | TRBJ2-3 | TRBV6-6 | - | CASSYRGDTQYF | TGTGCCAGCAGTTATCGGGGGGATACGCAGTATTTT
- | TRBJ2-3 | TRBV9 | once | CASSVLTGDTQYF | TGTGCCAGCAGCGTGCTAACAGGAGATACGCAGTATTTT
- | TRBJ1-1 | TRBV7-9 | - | CASSRAGEGFMLAFF | TGTGCCAGCAGTAGAGCGGGGGAAGGGTTTATGCTGGCTTTCTTT
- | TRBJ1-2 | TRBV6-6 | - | CASSYKGSYGYTF | TGTGCCAGCAGTTACAAGGGCAGCTATGGCTACACCTTC
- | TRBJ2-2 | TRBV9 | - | CASSALGTVNTGELFF | TGTGCCAGCAGCGCGTTAGGCACAGTGAACACCGGGGAGCTGTTTTTT
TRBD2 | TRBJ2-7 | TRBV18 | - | CASSPGTSGLNEQYF | TGTGCCAGCTCACCCGGGACTAGCGGGCTGAACGAGCAGTACTTC
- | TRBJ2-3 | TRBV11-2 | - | CASSFVLARTDTQYF | TGTGCCAGCAGCTTTGTTCTAGCCCGCACAGATACGCAGTATTTT
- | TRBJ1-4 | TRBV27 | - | CASSFSMGPGEKLFF | TGTGCCAGCAGTTTTAGTATGGGGCCGGGTGAAAAACTGTTTTTT
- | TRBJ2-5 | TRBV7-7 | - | CASSFMGRLETQYF | TGTGCTAGCAGCTTCATGGGGCGGCTGGAGACCCAGTACTTC
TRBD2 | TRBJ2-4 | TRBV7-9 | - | CASSHGTRGILDIQYF | TGTGCCAGCAGCCATGGGACTAGAGGCATTTTGGACATTCAGTACTTC
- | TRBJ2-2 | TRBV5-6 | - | CASSTGPFANTGELFF | TGTGCCAGCAGCACGGGACCCTTCGCGAACACCGGGGAGCTGTTTTTT
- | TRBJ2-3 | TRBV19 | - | CASSIRAGTFTDTQYF | TGTGCCAGTAGTATACGGGCCGGTACCTTCACAGATACGCAGTATTTT
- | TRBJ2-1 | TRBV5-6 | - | CASSSNPYNEQFF | TGTGCCAGCAGCTCAAACCCCTACAATGAGCAGTTCTTC
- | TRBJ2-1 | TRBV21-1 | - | CASSKNGLAGGPPFYNEQFF | TGTGCCAGCAGCAAAAATGGGCTAGCGGGAGGGCCCCCTTTCTACAATGAGCAGTTCTTC
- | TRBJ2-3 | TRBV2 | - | CASNSGLDSNTWLYF | TGTGCCAGCAATTCAGGCTTAGATTCTAATACGTGGTTGTATTTT
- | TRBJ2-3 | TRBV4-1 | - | CASSQVTRAPPFSTDTQYF | TGCGCCAGCAGCCAAGTCACGCGCGCTCCACCGTTTAGCACAGATACGCAGTATTTT
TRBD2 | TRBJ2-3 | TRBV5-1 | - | CASTRTSGTDTQYF | TGCGCCAGCACCCGCACTAGCGGCACAGATACGCAGTATTTT
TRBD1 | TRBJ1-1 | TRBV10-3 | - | CAISGQGLMNTEAFF | TGTGCCATCAGTGGACAGGGTCTCATGAACACTGAAGCTTTCTTT
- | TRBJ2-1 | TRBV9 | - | CASSVLGITYNEQFF | TGTGCCAGCAGCGTACTGGGGATAACCTACAATGAGCAGTTCTTC
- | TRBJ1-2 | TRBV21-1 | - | CASSIRIGGPPKSYGYTF | TGTGCCAGCAGCATACGTATTGGCGGACCCCCTAAGAGCTATGGCTACACCTTC
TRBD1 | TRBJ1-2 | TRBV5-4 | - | CASSLGRGGGGYTF | TGTGCCAGCAGCTTGGGCAGGGGAGGGGGCGGCTACACCTTC
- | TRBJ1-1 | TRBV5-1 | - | CASSLELAGETEAFF | TGCGCCAGCAGCTTGGAGTTGGCAGGGGAAACTGAAGCTTTCTTT
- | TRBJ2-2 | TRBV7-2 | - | CASSVQAGELFF | TGTGCCAGCAGCGTGCAGGCCGGGGAGCTGTTTTTT
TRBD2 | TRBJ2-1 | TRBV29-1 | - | CSVDGGGAYNEQFF | TGCAGCGTTGATGGTGGGGGGGCCTACAATGAGCAGTTCTTC
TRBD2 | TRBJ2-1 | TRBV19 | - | CASSPGLAGIYFNEQFF | TGTGCCAGTAGTCCCGGACTAGCGGGGATCTATTTTAATGAGCAGTTCTTC